A selection of T cell receptor beta chains follows, all from one sample in a study of blood T cell repertoires in COVID-19. This table comes from immunoSEQ multiplex PCR, and its TCRdb copy is limited to in-frame clones, with some not included. The sample has 310,000 or so clones; roughly 89% are singletons. The material sequenced was PBMCs or T cells enriched from blood (not recorded which). The receptors here all came from a woman aged 18-29 years with acute COVID-19. The CDR3 runs from the conserved cysteine through the conserved F or W. D genes are given only for firm matches. Clone size appears in some rows only: once, few, many, or a class for an expanded clone.

v_gene	j_gene	d_gene	abundance	CDR3nt	CDR3aa
TRBV18	TRBJ2-7	-	-	TGTGCCAGCTCCAGGAGGGACGGAACCTACGAGCAGTACTTC	CASSRRDGTYEQYF
TRBV7-8	TRBJ2-1	-	-	TGTGCCAGCAGTTCCAACCGGGGACTCTCCTACAATGAGCAGTTCTTC	CASSSNRGLSYNEQFF
TRBV19	TRBJ2-2	-	-	TGTGCCAGTTTTTCGAAGTCAGCGCCGGCGAACACCGGGGAGCTGTTTTTT	CASFSKSAPANTGELFF
TRBV27	TRBJ2-1	TRBD1	-	TGTGCCAGCAGTACCGCTCGGACAGGGAGTGAGCAGTTCTTC	CASSTARTGSEQFF
TRBV6-5	TRBJ1-2	-	-	TGTGCCAGCAGTAACAGGGTTGAGGGTGGCTACACCTTC	CASSNRVEGGYTF
TRBV21-1	TRBJ1-5	-	-	TGTGCCGGCAGGCGCATGTGTAGCAATCAGCCCCAGCATTTT	CAGRRMCSNQPQHF
TRBV6-2/TRBV6-3	TRBJ2-1	TRBD2	once	TGTGCCAGCAGTTACAGCGGGAGGGCCAGGGATGAGCAGTTCTTC	CASSYSGRARDEQFF
TRBV28	TRBJ1-5	TRBD1	-	TGTGCCAGCGGGACAGGGGACAATCAGCCCCAGCATTTT	CASGTGDNQPQHF
TRBV6-2/TRBV6-3	TRBJ1-6	TRBD1	-	TGTGCCAGCAGTTCGGGACAGGAGTATTCACCCCTCCACTTT	CASSSGQEYSPLHF
TRBV6-5	TRBJ2-3	-	-	TGTGCCAGCAGGGGGACACTCACAGATACGCAGTATTTT	CASRGTLTDTQYF
TRBV28	TRBJ2-2	-	-	TGTGCCATTGCAGAGAACACCGGGGAGCTGTTTTTT	CAIAENTGELFF
TRBV7-9	TRBJ2-5	-	once	TGTGCCAGCAGCTTAGCGGGGCACCAAGAGACCCAGTACTTC	CASSLAGHQETQYF
TRBV6-2/TRBV6-3	TRBJ2-1	TRBD2	-	TGTGCCAGCAGTTATTCCCTAGCGGGATCCTCCTACAATGAGCAGTTCTTC	CASSYSLAGSSYNEQFF
TRBV3-1/TRBV3-2	TRBJ1-6	TRBD1	-	TGTGCCAGCAGCCAAGTCGATTGGACAGGGGCTTTTGGGGGTCCCCACTCACCCCTCCACTTT	CASSQVDWTGAFGGPHSPLHF
TRBV30	TRBJ1-1	-	-	TGTGCCTGGGTTTTACAGACGAACACTGAAGCTTTCTTT	CAWVLQTNTEAFF